This T cell receptor beta chain was recovered during a study of T-cell reconstitution after alpha-beta-depleted transplantation in children (dated by TCRdb to 2016 to 2018). Regarding the research as a whole: The study quantitatively tracked T-cell immune reconstitution after TCRalphabeta/CD19-depleted allogeneic hematopoietic cell transplantation in children using TCR repertoire profiling.

The library was prepared using PCR. TCRdb records Illumina HiSeq 2500 as the sequencer. Molecular barcoding was employed in the preparation of TCR libraries, with unique molecular identifiers being used to normalize TCRbeta repertoire quantification. Starting from the raw public reads, TCRdb applied fastp trimming at Q25, assembled clones with MiXCR and retained in-frame beta chains. Every entry covers one CDR3 protein and lists the most common genes and DNA from its rows. In all, the sample holds roughly 20,000 distinct CDR3 sequences, and under 13% of those were seen once. The ten largest clonotypes hold roughly a quarter of the sample. There are many counts of this clonotype. Its antigen has not been determined. Base qualities were left out, and no much larger clone turns up one base away. The TCR sequence derives from a human donor who donated a stem cell graft to a child with chronic granulomatous disease. Sample: PBMCs from the stem cell graft donor, taken from the stem cell graft.

The DNA is TGTGCCAGCAATCAGGGGACAGATACGCAGTATTTT. Its coded protein is CASNQGTDTQYF. The chain was built from TRBV27 and TRBJ2-3; possibly the D gene is TRBD1, per 6 matching bases. Between the V and J ends, shortened by 7 bases and 3 bases respectively, the junction contains 8 bases. The germline V gene (reference sequence) provides CDR1 MNHEY and CDR2 SMNVEV. The CDR3 holds 12 amino acids from the cysteine to the phenylalanine. Only CDR3 DNA is held: 36 bases, read in frame from base 1.